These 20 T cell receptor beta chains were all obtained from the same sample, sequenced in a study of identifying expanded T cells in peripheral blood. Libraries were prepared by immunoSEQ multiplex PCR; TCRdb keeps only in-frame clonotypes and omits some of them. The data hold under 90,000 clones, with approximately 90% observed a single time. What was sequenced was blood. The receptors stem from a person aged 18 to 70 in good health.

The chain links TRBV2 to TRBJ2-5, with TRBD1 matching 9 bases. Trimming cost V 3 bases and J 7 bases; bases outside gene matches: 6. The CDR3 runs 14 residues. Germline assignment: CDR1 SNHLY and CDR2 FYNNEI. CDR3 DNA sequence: TGTGCCAGCAGTGATGGGACAGGGCTGGGGACCCAGTACTTC. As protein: CASSDGTGLGTQYF.

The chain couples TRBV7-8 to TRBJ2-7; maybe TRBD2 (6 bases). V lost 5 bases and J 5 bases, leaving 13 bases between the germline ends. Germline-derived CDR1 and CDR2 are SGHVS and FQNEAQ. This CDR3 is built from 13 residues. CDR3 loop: CASSGGRRDEQYF. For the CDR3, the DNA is TGTGCCAGCAGCGGGGGTAGGAGGGACGAGCAGTACTTC.

CDR3 in DNA: TGTGCCAGTAGAGCCCCAAGGGACAAGAAAGAAAAACTGTTTTTT. Translated, it gives CASRAPRDKKEKLFF. The chain is built from TRBV19 and TRBJ1-4, with TRBD1 as a possible D gene (6 bases). CDR1 LNHDA and CDR2 SQIVND come from the germline V gene (reference sequence). The CDR3 is 15 amino acids. The V end was cut by 6 bases, the J end by 8 bases, with 19 bases between.

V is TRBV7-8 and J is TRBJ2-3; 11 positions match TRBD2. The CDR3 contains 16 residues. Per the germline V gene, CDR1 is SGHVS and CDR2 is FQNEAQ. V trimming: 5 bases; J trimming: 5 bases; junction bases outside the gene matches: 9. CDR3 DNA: TGTGCCAGCAGCATAGTAGCGGGAGGGGTCCGAGATACGCAGTATTTT. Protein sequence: CASSIVAGGVRDTQYF.

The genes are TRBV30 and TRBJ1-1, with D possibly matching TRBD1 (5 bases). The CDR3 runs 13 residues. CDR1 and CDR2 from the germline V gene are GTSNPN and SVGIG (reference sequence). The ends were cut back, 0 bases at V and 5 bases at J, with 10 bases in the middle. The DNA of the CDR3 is TGTGCCTGGAGTGTACGGGGGGAGACTGAAGCTTTCTTT. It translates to CAWSVRGETEAFF.

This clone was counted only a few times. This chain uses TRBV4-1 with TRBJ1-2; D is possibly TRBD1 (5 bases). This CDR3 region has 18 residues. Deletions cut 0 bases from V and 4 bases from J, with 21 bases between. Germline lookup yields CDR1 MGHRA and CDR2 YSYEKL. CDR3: CASSQDLGSVGLVYGYTF. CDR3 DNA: TGCGCCAGCAGCCAAGATCTAGGTAGTGTGGGACTGGTCTATGGCTACACCTTC.

In DNA form, the CDR3 reads TGTGCCAGCAGCGCCCGGACTAGGAATTACGAGCAGTACTTC. Amino acid sequence: CASSARTRNYEQYF. J is TRBJ2-7 and V is TRBV21-1; no check of the table's D call, TRBD2, against the DNA was made. TRBV21-1 is reported as a pseudogene. This CDR3 has 14 residues.

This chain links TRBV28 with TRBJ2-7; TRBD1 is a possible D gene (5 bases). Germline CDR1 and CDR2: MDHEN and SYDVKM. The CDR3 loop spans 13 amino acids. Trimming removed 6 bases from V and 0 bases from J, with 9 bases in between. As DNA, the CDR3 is TGTGCCAGCAGGGCAGGGTCCTCCTACGAGCAGTACTTC. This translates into CASRAGSSYEQYF.

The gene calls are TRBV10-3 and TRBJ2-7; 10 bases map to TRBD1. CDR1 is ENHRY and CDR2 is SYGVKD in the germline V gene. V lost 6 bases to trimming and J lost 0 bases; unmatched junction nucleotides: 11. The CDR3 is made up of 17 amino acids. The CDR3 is CAISPEGTGVRSYEQYF. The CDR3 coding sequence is TGTGCCATCAGCCCCGAGGGGACAGGGGTTCGCTCCTACGAGCAGTACTTC.

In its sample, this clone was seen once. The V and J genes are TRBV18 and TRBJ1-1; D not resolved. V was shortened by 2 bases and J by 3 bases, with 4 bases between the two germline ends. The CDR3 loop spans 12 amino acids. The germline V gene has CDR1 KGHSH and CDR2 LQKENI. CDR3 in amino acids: CASSPRHTEAFF. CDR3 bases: TGTGCCAGCTCACCAAGGCACACTGAAGCTTTCTTT.

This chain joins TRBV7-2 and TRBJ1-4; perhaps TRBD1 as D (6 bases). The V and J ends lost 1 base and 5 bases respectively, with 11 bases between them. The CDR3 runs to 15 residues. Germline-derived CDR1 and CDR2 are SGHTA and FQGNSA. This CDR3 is CASSLVPGQNEKLFF. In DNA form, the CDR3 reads TGTGCCAGCAGCTTAGTCCCGGGACAAAATGAAAAACTGTTTTTT.

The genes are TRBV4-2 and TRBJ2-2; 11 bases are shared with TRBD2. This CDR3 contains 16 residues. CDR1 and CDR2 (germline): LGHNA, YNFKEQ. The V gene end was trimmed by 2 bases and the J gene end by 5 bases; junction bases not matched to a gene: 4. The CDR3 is CASSQHWTSGTGELFF. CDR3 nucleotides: TGTGCCAGCAGCCAACACTGGACTAGCGGGACCGGGGAGCTGTTTTTT.

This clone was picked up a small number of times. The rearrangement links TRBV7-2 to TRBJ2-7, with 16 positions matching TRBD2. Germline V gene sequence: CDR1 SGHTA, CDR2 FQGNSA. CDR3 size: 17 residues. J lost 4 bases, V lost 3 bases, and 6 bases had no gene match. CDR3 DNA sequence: TGTGCCAGCAGCTTTAGAGGGACTAGCGGGGGGGAATACGAGCAGTACTTC. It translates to CASSFRGTSGGEYEQYF.

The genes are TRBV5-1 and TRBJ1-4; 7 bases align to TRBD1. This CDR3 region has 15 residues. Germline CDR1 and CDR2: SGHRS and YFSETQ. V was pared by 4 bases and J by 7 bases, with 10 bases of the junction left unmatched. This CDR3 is CASSAGTGEGEKLFF. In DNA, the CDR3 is TGCGCCAGCAGCGCGGGAACAGGGGAGGGTGAAAAACTGTTTTTT.

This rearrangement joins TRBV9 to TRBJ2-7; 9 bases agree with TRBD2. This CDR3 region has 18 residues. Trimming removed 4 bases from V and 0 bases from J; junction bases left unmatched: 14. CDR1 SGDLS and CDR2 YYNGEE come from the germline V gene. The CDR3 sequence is CASSPRLSGGSTSYEQYF. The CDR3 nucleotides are TGTGCCAGCAGCCCCCGACTGAGCGGGGGGTCGACCTCCTACGAGCAGTACTTC.

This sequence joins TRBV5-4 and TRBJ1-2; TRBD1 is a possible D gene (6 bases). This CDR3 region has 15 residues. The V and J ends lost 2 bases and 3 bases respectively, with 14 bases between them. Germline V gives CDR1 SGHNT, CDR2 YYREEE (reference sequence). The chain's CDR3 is CASSFRGAEDYGYTF. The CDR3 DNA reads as TGTGCCAGCAGCTTTAGGGGGGCCGAGGACTATGGCTACACCTTC.

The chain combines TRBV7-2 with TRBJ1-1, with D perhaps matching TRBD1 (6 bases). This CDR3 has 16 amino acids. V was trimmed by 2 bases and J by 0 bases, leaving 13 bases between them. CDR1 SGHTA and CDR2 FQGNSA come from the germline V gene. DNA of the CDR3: TGTGCCAGCAGCTTACGGGGGGCGGGAATGAACACTGAAGCTTTCTTT. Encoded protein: CASSLRGAGMNTEAFF.

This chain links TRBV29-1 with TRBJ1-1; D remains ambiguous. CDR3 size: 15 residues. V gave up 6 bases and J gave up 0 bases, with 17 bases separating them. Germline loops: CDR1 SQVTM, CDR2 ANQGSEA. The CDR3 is CSVAPTAQMNTEAFF. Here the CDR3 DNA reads TGCAGCGTCGCCCCCACAGCTCAAATGAACACTGAAGCTTTCTTT.

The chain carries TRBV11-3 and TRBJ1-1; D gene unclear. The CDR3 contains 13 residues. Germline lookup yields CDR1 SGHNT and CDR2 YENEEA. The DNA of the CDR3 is TGTGTCGGCTCGAATGAGAGGAACACTGAAGCTTTCTTT. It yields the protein CVGSNERNTEAFF.

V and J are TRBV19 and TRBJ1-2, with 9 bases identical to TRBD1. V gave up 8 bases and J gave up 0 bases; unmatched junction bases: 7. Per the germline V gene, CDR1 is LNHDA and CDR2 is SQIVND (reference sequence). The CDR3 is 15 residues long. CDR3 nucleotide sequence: TGTGCCAGTGTGGGACAGGGCAACTCTAACTATGGCTACACCTTC. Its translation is CASVGQGNSNYGYTF.